A selection of T cell receptor beta chains follows, all from one sample in a study of blood T cells in healthy people across ages. MiXCR, run by TCRdb on the 5' RACE reads, gives a single entry per CDR3 protein. The sample includes around 1.7 million distinct CDR3 sequences, 28% of them seen just once. Input material: blood. Receptor source: a woman in her twenties or thirties in good health. Each CDR3 is given without its conserved first and last residue. Each record gives: clone size, V gene, D gene, CDR3 protein. D genes are given only for firm matches. Rows may omit the clone size; those that give it use once, few, many or a size class.

size: many
V: TRBV20-1
D: TRBD1
CDR3: SAKDRGNSYNEQF

size: NA
V: TRBV20-1
D: NA
CDR3: SVSIHNSNQPQH

size: NA
V: TRBV28
D: TRBD1
CDR3: ASSSRQGMGPEAF

size: once
V: TRBV5-6
D: NA
CDR3: ASSIPFNEQL

size: NA
V: TRBV12-3/TRBV12-4
D: NA
CDR3: ATTEERADTQY

size: once
V: TRBV18
D: TRBD2
CDR3: ASSSRSGANYEQY

size: once
V: TRBV6-1
D: TRBD1
CDR3: ASRGTGTVGAF

size: many
V: TRBV2
D: TRBD2
CDR3: ASSRLAGYNEQF

size: many
V: TRBV5-1
D: TRBD2
CDR3: ASSTGRGGYEQY

size: NA
V: TRBV5-1
D: NA
CDR3: ASSLARPRDTEAF

size: few
V: TRBV6-5
D: NA
CDR3: ASRLGAPEDTIY